This T cell receptor beta chain originates from a study of cytomegalovirus exposure and HLA in healthy donors. General study findings and limits: Immune exposure information comprised only CMV serostatus. In an earlier analysis, in about 530 donors, most V segments appeared productive either ~87% or ~30% of the time.

Worth noting for this clone: Antigen: not known.

Germline V gene data show CDR1 as MDHEN and CDR2 as SYDVKM. The ends lost 6 bases at V and 6 bases at J; junction bases unmatched: 14. The CDR3 length is 17 residues. 60 Vbeta and 13 Jbeta primers were used in PCR. Per the authors' pipeline: Later analysis identified 80 million to 90 million unique TCR beta chains, about 10 million shared. Some clones are missing from TCRdb's copy, which holds only in-frame ones; the method was immunoSEQ multiplex PCR. V, J and clone size were drawn from that table, and D and trimming were deduced from the DNA. In total, the table holds 200,000 to 250,000 clones. The TCR originated in a girl aged 2 to 10 in good health and CMV-seropositive. The chain carries TRBV28 and TRBJ2-1; 10 positions match TRBD2. The sequencing input was PBMCs. CDR3 sequence (DNA): TGTGCCAGCAGCATGTTGGGAGTAGCGGGAGGATCCAATGAGCAGTTCTTC. Its protein is CASSMLGVAGGSNEQFF.